This T cell receptor (beta chain) was documented in a study of T cell responses to AZD1222 COVID-19 vaccine. Study-wide points: Increased Spike-specific TCR breadth and depth were observed after two AZD1222 doses. Just 5 to 7 people given AZD1222 tested seropositive at baseline. Dominant at 160-218 and 743-854, vaccine-associated CD4 TCRs also spanned spike.

Second doses were pooled across both intervals (about 4 or about 12 weeks). The assay was immunoSEQ multiplex PCR, and TCRdb's table has in-frame clones only and misses some. The data hold about 150,000 clones, with roughly 90% observed a single time. In regard to this clone: Its antigen is still unknown.

V was cut by 4 bases and J by 4 bases, with 13 bases left in between. Germline lookup yields CDR1 SGHTA and CDR2 FQGTGA. The CDR3 sequence is 15 residues long. The material sequenced was peripheral blood, taken 28 days after the second AZD1222 dose. The source is an adult who received the AZD1222 COVID-19 vaccine. This chain connects TRBV7-3 to TRBJ2-2, with a possible D match to TRBD2 (6 bases). The CDR3 DNA follows: TGTGCCAGCAGCTCTCGACTAGTAAGCACCGGGGAGCTGTTTTTT. It encodes CASSSRLVSTGELFF.